Sequencing of this T cell receptor beta chain was carried out in a study of blood T cell repertoires in COVID-19. Per the authors' pipeline: Estimation of nucleated cell counts relied on the amplification of reference gene primers. The table came from immunoSEQ multiplex PCR; TCRdb's copy has only in-frame clones and leaves some out. V and J calls and clone size follow that table, whereas D and trimming were derived from the DNA. This sample has some 76,000 clones, with roughly nine tenths found just once. The germline CDR1 and CDR2 sequences are SQVTM and ANQGSEA. V lost 5 bases and J lost 2; bases outside the gene matches: 12. CDR3 size: 16 residues.

The specimen was peripheral blood. V gene TRBV29-1 combines with J gene TRBJ2-1, with 7 bases identical to TRBD1. This sequence was found in a man at least 80 years old in a cohort sampled during active COVID-19. CDR3 nucleotide sequence: TGCAGCGTTAGGAGGACTTCCGGGACAGCCTACAATGAGCAGTTCTTC. Its translation: CSVRRTSGTAYNEQFF.